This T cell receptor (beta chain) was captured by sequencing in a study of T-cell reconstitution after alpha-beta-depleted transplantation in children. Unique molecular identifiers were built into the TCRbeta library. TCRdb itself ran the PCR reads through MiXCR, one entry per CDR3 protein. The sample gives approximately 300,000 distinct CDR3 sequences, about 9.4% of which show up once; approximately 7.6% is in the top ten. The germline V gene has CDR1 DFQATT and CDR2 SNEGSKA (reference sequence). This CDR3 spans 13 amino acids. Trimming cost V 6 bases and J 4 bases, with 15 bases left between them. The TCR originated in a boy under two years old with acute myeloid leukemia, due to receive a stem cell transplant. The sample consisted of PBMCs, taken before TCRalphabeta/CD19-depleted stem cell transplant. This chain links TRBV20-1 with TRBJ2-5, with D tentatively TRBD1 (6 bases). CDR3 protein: CSARPTGRETQYF. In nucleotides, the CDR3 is TGCAGTGCGAGGCCCACAGGGCGAGAGACCCAGTACTTC.